This T cell receptor (beta chain) was recovered during a study of T cells in Graves' hyperthyroidism and ophthalmopathy. Study context: Peripheral blood was acquired at first diagnosis, ahead of any therapy whatsoever. Study-wide results and caveats: A 13 V-J model separated ophthalmopathy from stable hyperthyroidism. Most thyroid clonotypes that were expanded above 0.001 also turned up in blood.

Lactation, pregnancy, other autoimmune disease or uncontrolled infection led to exclusion of patients. Authors of the study amplified TCR beta CDR3 regions from RNA transcripts. Using the HTBI primer set, a first-round RT-PCR was run on the TCR CDR3. TCRdb called the multiplex PCR reads again in MiXCR, with one record for every CDR3 protein. The sample lists roughly 530,000 distinct CDR3 sequences, 17% occurring once. The V end was cut by 0 bases, the J end by 5 bases, with 13 bases between. The germline V gene encodes CDR1 SGHAT and CDR2 FQDESV (reference sequence). The CDR3 extends over 15 amino acids. Remarks on this clonotype: Antigen unknown.

The origin of this receptor is a woman between 18 and 29 years old with Graves' ophthalmopathy. The sequenced sample was blood. The chain has TRBV11-1 and TRBJ1-1; a possible D gene is TRBD1 (5 bases). This chain's CDR3 is CASSLAPGGSTEAFF. In DNA, the CDR3 is TGTGCCAGCAGCTTAGCGCCGGGGGGAAGTACTGAAGCTTTCTTT. Using reference TRBV11-1 and TRBJ1-1 for the parts outside the CDR3, the full variable domain is EAEVAQSPRYKITEKSQAVAFWCDPISGHATLYWYRQILGQGPELLVQFQDESVVDDSQLPKDRFSAERLKGVDSTLKIQPAELGDSAMYLCASSLAPGGSTEAFFGQGTRLTVV.